This T cell receptor beta chain was sequenced for a study of OX40 agonist ivuxolimab in advanced cancers. Produced via immunoSEQ multiplex PCR; TCRdb's table is partial and in-frame only. Among nearly 80,000 clones listed, approximately 84% were seen once. V dropped 6 bases and J dropped 3 bases, with 15 bases sitting between them. CDR3 length equals 15 residues. From germline, CDR1 is ENHRY and CDR2 SYGVKD. The chain couples TRBV10-3 to TRBJ2-1; a possible D gene is TRBD1 (6 bases). The TCR was taken from an adult with an advanced solid tumor such as melanoma, head and neck, liver or kidney cancer. This material consisted of CD4+ or CD8+ T cells sorted from blood, taken in a trial of the OX40 agonist ivuxolimab. CDR3 coding DNA: TGTGCCATCAGGAAACAGGGCGATCACTACAATGAGCAGTTCTTC. Its protein is CAIRKQGDHYNEQFF.